This T cell receptor (beta chain) was captured in a study of glioma-infiltrating T cells after dendritic cell vaccination (dated by TCRdb to about 2016). With regard to the full study: The cohort comprised approximately 15 glioblastoma patients from Phase I and II dendritic cell vaccination trials, 9 newly diagnosed and 6 with recurrent disease. Between the early 2000s and the early 2010s, patients were given autologous tumor lysate-pulsed dendritic cell vaccination. To make the vaccine, monocyte-derived dendritic cells were cultured for 6 to 7 days with IL-4 and GM-CSF and then pulsed overnight with autologous tumor lysate. Patients received three intradermal dendritic cell vaccine injections at biweekly intervals in the arm below the axilla. Deep sequencing of TCR beta CDR3 regions was used to quantify tumor-infiltrating lymphocyte content and compare tumor and blood repertoires in dendritic cell-vaccinated glioblastoma patients. Survival after dendritic cell vaccination was correlated with TCR sequencing metrics such as TIL content and the overlap between tumor and blood repertoires.

The full study reports these points: No direct relationship between TCR clonality and survival was found, suggesting a diverse polyclonal response may matter. The TCR overlap response model with three groups was called speculative and said to need prospective validation. The cohort was small and heterogeneous, with few patients having full blood and tumor sets and even fewer initial-recurrent tumor pairs. Higher estimated pretreatment TIL content predicted longer time to progression and overall survival after dendritic cell vaccination.

TCRB CDR3 regions were amplified from 1.5 to 2.5 ug genomic DNA, or all available DNA if less, using the immunoSEQ assay. The multiplex PCR employed 60 forward primers targeting TCR V beta segments and 13 reverse primers targeting J beta segments. Synthetic control templates were spiked into each sample at limiting dilution to estimate reads per starting template. Sequencing produced 87 bp reads on the Illumina HiSeq System. From the authors' description of their analysis: To remove PCR and sequencing errors, closely related sequences were merged with a nearest neighbor algorithm. TCR overlap was defined as the percentage of unique tumor TCR beta sequences that were also present in the same patient's peripheral blood. Imported from immuneACCESS, the table was reduced by TCRdb to in-frame sequences with V and J called. These copies leave out some clones; in studies compared against another copy, an unresolved V gene accounts for under half, and the cause of the remainder is not known. That table is the source of V, J and clone size, and D and trimming were worked out from the DNA. Present in this sample are roughly 87,000 clones, about four fifths of which were seen just once. The top ten clonotypes cover less than 7% of the sample.

Only a few counts were recorded for this clone. Which antigen it targets is not known. No much larger clonotype is one base removed from it; base qualities were not supplied. Sample time point, as interpreted from the label and publication: after dendritic cell vaccination, including at tumor progression/relapse. Selection of patients required sufficient residual fresh-frozen tumor tissue and over two years of available survival data. Although molecular status otherwise differed among the glioblastoma patients, no patient had an isocitrate dehydrogenase mutation. PBMC collection took place before vaccination, two weeks after the third vaccination, and at tumor progression if progression occurred. Genomic DNA was extracted with the Qiagen DNeasy Blood extraction Kit. Trimming takes 4 bases from V and 4 bases from J, and the germline ends sit 9 bases apart. The CDR3 spans 13 residues, from the cysteine through the phenylalanine. This entry keeps only the CDR3 DNA: 39 bases, framed from base 1. CDR1 and CDR2, looked up from the germline V gene, are SGHDT and YYEEEE.

The sequence derives from a human donor with glioblastoma. This chain joins TRBV5-6 to TRBJ1-3, with the D gene not confidently named. This material consisted of blood, taken after dendritic cell vaccination. The DNA sequence reads TGTGCCAGCAGCATGGACTGGGGAAACACCATATATTTT. The translation is CASSMDWGNTIYF.